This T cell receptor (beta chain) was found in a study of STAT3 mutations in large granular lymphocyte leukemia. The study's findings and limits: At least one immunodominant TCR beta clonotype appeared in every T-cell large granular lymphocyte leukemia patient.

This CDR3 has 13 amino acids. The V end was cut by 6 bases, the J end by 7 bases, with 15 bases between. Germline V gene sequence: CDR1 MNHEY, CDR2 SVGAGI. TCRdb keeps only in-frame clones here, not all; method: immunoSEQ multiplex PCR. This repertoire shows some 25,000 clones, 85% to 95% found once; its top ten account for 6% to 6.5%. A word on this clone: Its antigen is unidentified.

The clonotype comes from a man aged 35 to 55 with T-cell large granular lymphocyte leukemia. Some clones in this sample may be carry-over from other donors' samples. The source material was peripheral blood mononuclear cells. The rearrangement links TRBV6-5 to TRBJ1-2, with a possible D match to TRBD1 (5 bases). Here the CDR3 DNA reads TGTGCCAGCAGCTCCCGAGGAGGGGCTGGCTACACCTTC. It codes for CASSSRGGAGYTF.